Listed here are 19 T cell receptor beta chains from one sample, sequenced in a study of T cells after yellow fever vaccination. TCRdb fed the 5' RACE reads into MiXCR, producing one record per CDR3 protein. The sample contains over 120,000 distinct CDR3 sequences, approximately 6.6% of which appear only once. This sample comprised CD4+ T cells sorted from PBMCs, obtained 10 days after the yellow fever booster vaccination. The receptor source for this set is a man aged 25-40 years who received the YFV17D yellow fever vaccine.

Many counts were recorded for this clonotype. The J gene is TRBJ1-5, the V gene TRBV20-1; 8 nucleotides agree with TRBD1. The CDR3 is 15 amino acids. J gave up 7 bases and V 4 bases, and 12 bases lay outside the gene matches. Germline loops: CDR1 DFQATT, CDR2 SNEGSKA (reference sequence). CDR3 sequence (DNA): TGCAGTGCTACGTGGGGGCAGGGGGCAGGGCAGCCCCAGCATTTT. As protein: CSATWGQGAGQPQHF.

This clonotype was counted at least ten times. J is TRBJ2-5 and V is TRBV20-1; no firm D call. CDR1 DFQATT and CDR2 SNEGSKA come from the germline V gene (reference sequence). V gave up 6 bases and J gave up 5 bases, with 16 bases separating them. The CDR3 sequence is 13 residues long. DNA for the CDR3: TGCAGTGCCCCCGCGCCGGGTTTGGAGACCCAGTACTTC. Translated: CSAPAPGLETQYF.

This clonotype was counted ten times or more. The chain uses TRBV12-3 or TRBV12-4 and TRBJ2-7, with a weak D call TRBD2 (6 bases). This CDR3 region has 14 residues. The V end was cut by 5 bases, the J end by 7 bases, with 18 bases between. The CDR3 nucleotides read TGTGCCAGCAGTCCCCCCGGGGGAGCACTGGAGCAGTACTTC. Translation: CASSPPGGALEQYF.

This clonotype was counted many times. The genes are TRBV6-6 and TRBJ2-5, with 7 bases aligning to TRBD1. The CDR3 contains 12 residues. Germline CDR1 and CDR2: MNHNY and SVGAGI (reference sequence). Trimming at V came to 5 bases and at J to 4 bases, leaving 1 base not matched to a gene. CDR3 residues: CASSTGAETQYF. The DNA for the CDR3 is TGTGCCAGCAGTACAGGGGCAGAGACCCAGTACTTC.

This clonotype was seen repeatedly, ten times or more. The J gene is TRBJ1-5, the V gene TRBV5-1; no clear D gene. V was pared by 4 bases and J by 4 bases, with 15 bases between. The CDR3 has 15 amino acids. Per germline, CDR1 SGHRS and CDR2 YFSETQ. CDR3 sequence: CASSPGGSRNQPQHF. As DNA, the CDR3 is TGCGCCAGCAGCCCCGGTGGCAGCCGTAATCAGCCCCAGCATTTT.

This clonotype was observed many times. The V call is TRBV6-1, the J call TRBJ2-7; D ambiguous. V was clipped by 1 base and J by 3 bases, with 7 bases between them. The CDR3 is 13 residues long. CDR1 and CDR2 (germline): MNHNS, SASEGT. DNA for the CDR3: TGTGCCAGCAGTGAAGACTCATACTACGAGCAGTACTTC. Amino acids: CASSEDSYYEQYF.

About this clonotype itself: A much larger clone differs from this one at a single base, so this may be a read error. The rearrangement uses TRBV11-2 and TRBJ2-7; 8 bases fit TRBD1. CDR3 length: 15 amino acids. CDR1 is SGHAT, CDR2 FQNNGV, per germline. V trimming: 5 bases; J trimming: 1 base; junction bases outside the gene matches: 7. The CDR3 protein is CASSRERTGSYEQYF. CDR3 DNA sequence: TGTGCCAGCAGCCGCGAGAGGACAGGGTCCTACGAGCAGTACTTC.

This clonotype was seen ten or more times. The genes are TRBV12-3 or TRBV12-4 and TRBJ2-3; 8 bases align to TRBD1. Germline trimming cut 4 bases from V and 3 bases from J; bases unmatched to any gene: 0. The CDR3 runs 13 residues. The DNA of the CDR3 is TGTGCCAGCAGTTGGACAGGGACAGATACGCAGTATTTT. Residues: CASSWTGTDTQYF.

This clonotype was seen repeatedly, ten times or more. The CDR3 loop reads CATISDSSYNSPLHF. DNA of the CDR3: TGTGCCACCATAAGCGATAGCTCCTATAATTCACCCCTCCACTTT. The V gene is TRBV12-3 or TRBV12-4, the J gene TRBJ1-6; D gene unclear. The CDR3 consists of 15 residues. V was cut by 10 bases and J by 0 bases, with 13 bases left in between.

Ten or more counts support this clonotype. The CDR3: CASSFSIGKETQYF. The CDR3 DNA is TGTGCCAGCAGTTTTAGTATAGGAAAAGAGACCCAGTACTTC. The genes are TRBV12-3 or TRBV12-4 and TRBJ2-5; D remains unclear. Trimming took off 3 bases at V and 3 bases at J, with 11 bases between the two ends. The CDR3 is 14 amino acids.

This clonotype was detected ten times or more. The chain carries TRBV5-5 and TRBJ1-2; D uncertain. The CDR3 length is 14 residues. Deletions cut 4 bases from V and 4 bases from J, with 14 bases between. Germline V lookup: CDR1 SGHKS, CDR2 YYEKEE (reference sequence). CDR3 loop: CASSRDGPIYGYTF. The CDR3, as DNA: TGTGCCAGCAGCCGAGACGGACCTATCTATGGCTACACCTTC. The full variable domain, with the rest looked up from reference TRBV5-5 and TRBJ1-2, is DAGVTQSPTHLIKTRGQQVTLRCSPISGHKSVSWYQQVLGQGPQFIFQYYEKEERGRGNFPDRFSARQFPNYSSELNVNALLLGDSALYLCASSRDGPIYGYTFGSGTRLTVV.

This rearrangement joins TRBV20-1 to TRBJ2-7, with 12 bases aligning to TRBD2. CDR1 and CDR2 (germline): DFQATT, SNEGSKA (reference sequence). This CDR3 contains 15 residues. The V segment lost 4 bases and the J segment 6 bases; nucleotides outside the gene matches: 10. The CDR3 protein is CSAIETSGSFGEQYF. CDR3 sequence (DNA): TGCAGTGCTATAGAGACTAGCGGGAGCTTCGGCGAGCAGTACTTC.

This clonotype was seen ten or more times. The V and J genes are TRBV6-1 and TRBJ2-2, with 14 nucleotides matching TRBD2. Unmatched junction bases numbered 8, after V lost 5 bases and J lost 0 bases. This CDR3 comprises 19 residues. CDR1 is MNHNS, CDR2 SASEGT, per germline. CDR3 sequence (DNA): TGTGCCAGCAGTCGCGGGACTAGCGGGAGAAATGCGAACACCGGGGAGCTGTTTTTT. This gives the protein CASSRGTSGRNANTGELFF.

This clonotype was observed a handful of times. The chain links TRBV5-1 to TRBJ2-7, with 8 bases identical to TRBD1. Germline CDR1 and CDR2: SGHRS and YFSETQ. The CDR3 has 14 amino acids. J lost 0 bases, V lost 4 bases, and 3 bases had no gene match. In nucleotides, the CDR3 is TGCGCCAGCAGCACCGACAGGGGCTCCTACGAGCAGTACTTC. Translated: CASSTDRGSYEQYF.

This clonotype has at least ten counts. The CDR3 region is CASQLAQSPEQFF. The CDR3 region has the DNA TGTGCCTCACAACTAGCGCAAAGCCCTGAGCAGTTCTTC. V is TRBV6-6 and J is TRBJ2-1; 7 bases align to TRBD2. J lost 9 bases, V lost 11 bases, and 13 bases had no gene match. The CDR3 totals 13 residues. Germline V gives CDR1 MNHNY, CDR2 SVGAGI (reference sequence).

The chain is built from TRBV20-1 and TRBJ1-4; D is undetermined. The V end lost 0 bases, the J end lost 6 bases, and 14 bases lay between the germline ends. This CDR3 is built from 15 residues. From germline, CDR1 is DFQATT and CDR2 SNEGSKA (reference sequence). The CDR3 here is CSARDSAGVDEKLFF. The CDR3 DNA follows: TGCAGTGCTAGAGACTCGGCAGGAGTGGATGAAAAACTGTTTTTT.

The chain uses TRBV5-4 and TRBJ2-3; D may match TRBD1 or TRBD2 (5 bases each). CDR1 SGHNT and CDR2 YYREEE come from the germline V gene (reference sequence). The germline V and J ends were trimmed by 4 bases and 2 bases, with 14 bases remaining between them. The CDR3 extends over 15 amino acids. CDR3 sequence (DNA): TGTGCCAGCAGCCCCCGTCGAGGGGTCACAGATACGCAGTATTTT. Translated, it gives CASSPRRGVTDTQYF.

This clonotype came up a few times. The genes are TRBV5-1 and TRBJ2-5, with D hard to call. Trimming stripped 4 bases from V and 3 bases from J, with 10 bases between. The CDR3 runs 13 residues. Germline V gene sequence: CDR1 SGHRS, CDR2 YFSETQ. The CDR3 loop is CASSGSQKETQYF. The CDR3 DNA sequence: TGCGCCAGCAGCGGGTCCCAAAAAGAGACCCAGTACTTC.

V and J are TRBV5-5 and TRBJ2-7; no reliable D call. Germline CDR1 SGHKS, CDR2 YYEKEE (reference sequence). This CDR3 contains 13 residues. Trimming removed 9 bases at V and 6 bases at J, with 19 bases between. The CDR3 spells CAIGFTDAGEQYF. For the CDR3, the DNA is TGTGCCATCGGCTTCACAGATGCCGGCGAGCAGTACTTC. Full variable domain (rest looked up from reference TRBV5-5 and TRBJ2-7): DAGVTQSPTHLIKTRGQQVTLRCSPISGHKSVSWYQQVLGQGPQFIFQYYEKEERGRGNFPDRFSARQFPNYSSELNVNALLLGDSALYLCAIGFTDAGEQYFGPGTRLTVT.